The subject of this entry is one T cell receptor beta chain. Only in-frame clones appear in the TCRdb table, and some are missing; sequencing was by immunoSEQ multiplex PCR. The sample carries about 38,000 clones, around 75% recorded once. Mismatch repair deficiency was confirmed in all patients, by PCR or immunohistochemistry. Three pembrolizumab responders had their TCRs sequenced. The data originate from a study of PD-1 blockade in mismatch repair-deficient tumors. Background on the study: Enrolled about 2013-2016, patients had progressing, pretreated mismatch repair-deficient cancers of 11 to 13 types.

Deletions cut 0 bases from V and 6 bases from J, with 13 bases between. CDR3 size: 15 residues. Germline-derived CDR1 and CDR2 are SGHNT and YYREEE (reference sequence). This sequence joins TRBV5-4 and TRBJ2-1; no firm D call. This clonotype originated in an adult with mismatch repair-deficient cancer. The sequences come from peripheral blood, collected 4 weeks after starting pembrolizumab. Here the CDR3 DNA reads TGTGCCAGCAGCTTGGAATCCCCAGTAGGCAATGAGCAGTTCTTC. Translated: CASSLESPVGNEQFF.